The clone carrying this T cell receptor beta chain appeared many times. As yet, its antigen is unknown. Time point here: persistent/refractory GD, antithyroid drugs over 5 years with positive TRAb. PBMC RNA served as the TCR library source. Staff drew nine milliliters of peripheral blood into EDTA tubes. Germline V gene lookup returns CDR1 SGHDN and CDR2 FVKESK. CDR3 length: 14 amino acids. V was clipped by 5 bases and J by 3 bases, with 14 bases between them. The sample is drawn from a study of regulatory T cells in long-lasting Graves disease. Across the study: With positive TSH receptor antibodies and over 5 years of antithyroid drugs, Graves' disease was considered persistent. General study points: The study found TRBV28, TRBJ1-2 and TRBJ2-5 favored in persistent disease.

Assembly of TCR beta libraries relied on iRepertoire HTBI primers together with Arm-PCR of CDR3 regions. Using its own MiXCR run on the multiplex PCR reads, TCRdb lists one record per CDR3 protein. The sample has roughly 430,000 distinct CDR3 sequences; around 20% are singletons. The rearrangement joins TRBV14 to TRBJ2-7; D possibly uses TRBD1 or TRBD2 (5 bases each). The clonotype comes from a female donor with Graves disease. The source material was peripheral blood mononuclear cells (PBMCs), sampled when the disease was refractory, from a patient treated with antithyroid drugs. CDR3 protein: CASSWDGTDYEQYF. DNA for the CDR3: TGTGCCAGCAGCTGGGACGGTACAGACTACGAGCAGTACTTC.